The clone carrying this T cell receptor (beta chain) was seen just once. Using immunoSEQ multiplex PCR, the repertoire was profiled, and TCRdb retains in-frame clones only, with some absent. The sample holds around 17,000 clones, 80% to 90% seen once. The data are from a study of graft-versus-host responses after intestinal transplantation. Study as a whole: Those transplanted obtained multivisceral, liver-intestinal, or isolated intestinal grafts.

Deletions cut 0 bases from V and 2 bases from J, with 2 bases between. Germline CDR1 and CDR2: SGHRS and YFSETQ. This CDR3 has 12 amino acids. Sequences were derived from PBMCs, sampled approximately 3.5 months after intestinal transplant. V and J are TRBV5-1 and TRBJ1-2; D gene uncertain. The source is a human patient who received an intestinal transplant, so some T cells may come from the graft donor. The CDR3 sequence: CASSLDNYGYTF. The DNA of the CDR3 is TGCGCCAGCAGCTTGGACAACTATGGCTACACCTTC. Complete variable domain (other parts from reference TRBV5-1 and TRBJ1-2): KAGVTQTPRYLIKTRGQQVTLSCSPISGHRSVSWYQQTPGQGLQFLFEYFSETQRNKGNFPGRFSGRQFSNSRSEMNVSTLELGDSALYLCASSLDNYGYTFGSGTRLTVV.